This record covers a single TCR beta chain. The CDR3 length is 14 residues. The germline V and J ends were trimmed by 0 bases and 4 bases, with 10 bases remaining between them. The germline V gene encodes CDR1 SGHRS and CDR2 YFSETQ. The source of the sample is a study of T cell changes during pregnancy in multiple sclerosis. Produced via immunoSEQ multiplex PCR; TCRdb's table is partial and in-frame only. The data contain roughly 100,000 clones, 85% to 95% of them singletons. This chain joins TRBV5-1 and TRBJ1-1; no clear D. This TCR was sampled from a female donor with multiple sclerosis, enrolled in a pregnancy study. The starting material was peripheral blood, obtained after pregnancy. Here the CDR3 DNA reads TGCGCCAGCAGCTTGGCGGGTTGGATCACTGAAGCTTTCTTT. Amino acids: CASSLAGWITEAFF.